The clone carrying this T cell receptor beta chain was seen a handful of times. Researchers took RNA transcripts and amplified the TCR beta CDR3 regions from them. First-round RT-PCR of the TCR CDR3 relied on the HTBI primer set. A single record per CDR3 protein comes from TCRdb applying MiXCR to the multiplex PCR reads. The table lists some 350,000 distinct CDR3 sequences, approximately 14% of them singletons. This entry comes from a study of T cells in Graves' hyperthyroidism and ophthalmopathy. CDR3 length equals 18 residues. V lost 0 bases, J lost 3 bases, and 7 bases stayed unmatched. Germline CDR1 reads LNHNV; CDR2 reads YYDKDF (reference sequence). Each 10 ml fresh peripheral blood draw supplied the PBMCs.

The clonotype originates from a woman between 18 and 29 years old with Graves' hyperthyroidism that later progressed to Graves' ophthalmopathy. Specimen: blood. The chain employs TRBV15 and TRBJ2-1, with 11 bases matching TRBD2. CDR3 residues: CATSREELAGVHYNEQFF. The CDR3 nucleotides are TGTGCCACCAGCAGAGAGGAACTAGCGGGAGTTCACTACAATGAGCAGTTCTTC.